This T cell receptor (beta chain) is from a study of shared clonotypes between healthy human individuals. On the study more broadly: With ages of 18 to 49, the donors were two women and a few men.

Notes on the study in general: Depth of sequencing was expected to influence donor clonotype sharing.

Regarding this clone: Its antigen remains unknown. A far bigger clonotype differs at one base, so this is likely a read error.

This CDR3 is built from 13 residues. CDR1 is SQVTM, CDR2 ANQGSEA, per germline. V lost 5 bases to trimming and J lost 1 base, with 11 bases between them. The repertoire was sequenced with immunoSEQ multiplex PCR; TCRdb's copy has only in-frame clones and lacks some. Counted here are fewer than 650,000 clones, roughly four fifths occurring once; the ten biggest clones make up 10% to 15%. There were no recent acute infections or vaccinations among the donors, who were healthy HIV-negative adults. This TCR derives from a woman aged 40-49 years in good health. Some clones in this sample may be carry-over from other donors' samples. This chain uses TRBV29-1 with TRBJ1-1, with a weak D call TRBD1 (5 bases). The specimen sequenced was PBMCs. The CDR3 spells CSVKGSTNTEAFF. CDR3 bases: TGCAGCGTTAAGGGGTCAACGAACACTGAAGCTTTCTTT.